Following are 18 T cell receptor beta chains from one sample sequenced in a study of blood T cells in healthy people across ages. Then a second PCR, running roughly 7 to 11 cycles, was carried out with a sample-barcoded 5' primer and a J-beta primer mix. TCRdb analysed the 5' RACE reads with MiXCR anew, one entry per CDR3 protein. Of about 670,000 distinct CDR3 sequences listed, 35% to 50% are singletons. The sequenced material came from blood. These receptors all come from a man older than 75 in good health.

This clonotype was picked up a small number of times. The chain carries TRBV6-2 or TRBV6-3 and TRBJ2-7, with 8 bases matching TRBD2. This CDR3 contains 15 residues. Germline values: CDR1 MNHEY, CDR2 SVGEGT. The V segment lost 8 bases and the J segment 0 bases; nucleotides outside the gene matches: 9. The CDR3 DNA reads TGTGCCAGCGCCGGGCGGGAGGAGAGCTCCTACGAGCAGTACTTC. It codes for CASAGREESSYEQYF.

This sequence joins TRBV9 and TRBJ2-1; 14 bases are shared with TRBD2. The length of the CDR3 is 16 residues. The trim removed 0 bases at V and 7 bases at J, leaving 3 bases unmatched. CDR1 and CDR2 from the germline V gene are SGDLS and YYNGEE. The CDR3, as DNA: TGTGCCAGCAGCGTAGGCGGGACTAGCGGGAGAAATGAGCAGTTCTTC. Amino acid sequence: CASSVGGTSGRNEQFF.

This clonotype was recorded once. The junction departs from the called germline gene at one end, perhaps through a read error. This rearrangement joins TRBV7-9 to TRBJ2-7; D remains unclear. TRBJ2-5 matches the DNA end more closely, so the J call is doubtful. Germline loops: CDR1 SEHNR, CDR2 FQNEAQ (reference sequence). The CDR3 contains 14 residues. This CDR3 reads CASSSDGSRETQYF. DNA of the CDR3: TGTGCTAGCAGCTCGGACGGGTCGAGGGAGACCCAGTACTTC.

The sample holds many counts of this clonotype. The chain has TRBV6-2 or TRBV6-3 and TRBJ2-5, with D unresolved. In germline, CDR1 is MNHEY, CDR2 SVGEGT. The CDR3 contains 11 residues. The V end lost 4 bases, the J end lost 5 bases, and 5 bases lay between the germline ends. CDR3 sequence: CASSSLETQYF. The CDR3 bases are TGTGCCAGCAGTTCCTTGGAGACCCAGTACTTC.

This clonotype appeared a single time. The chain recombines TRBV30 with TRBJ2-7, with D uncertain. The J call may be wrong; the DNA end is better matched by TRBJ2-5. The CDR3 is 18 amino acids. Germline-derived CDR1 and CDR2 are GTSNPN and SVGIG (reference sequence). As DNA, the CDR3 is TGTGCCTGGAGTACCCTTGGGCAGGCCGAAGGTTTTCTTAGGACCCAGTACTTC. It translates to CAWSTLGQAEGFLRTQYF.

This clonotype was detected only a few times. The chain combines TRBV20-1 with TRBJ2-5; tentative D call: TRBD2 (5 bases). The CDR3 runs to 14 residues. Germline values: CDR1 DFQATT, CDR2 SNEGSKA (reference sequence). With 6 bases removed from V and 4 bases from J, the gap between germline ends came to 18 bases. The chain's CDR3 is CSADTRLASETQYF. CDR3 in DNA: TGCAGTGCCGACACTAGGTTAGCCTCAGAGACCCAGTACTTC.

This clonotype occurred a few times. The V and J genes are TRBV6-1 and TRBJ2-1; 8 bases are a match to TRBD2. Losses at the gene ends were 6 bases for V and 2 bases for J; bases not matched to a gene: 12. Per the germline V gene, CDR1 is MNHNS and CDR2 is SASEGT. The CDR3 consists of 17 residues. For the CDR3, the DNA is TGTGCCAGCAGGCCCACACCGGGACTAGGAACCTACAATGAGCAGTTCTTC. It translates to CASRPTPGLGTYNEQFF.

This clonotype turned up a few times. The chain uses TRBV3-1 and TRBJ2-5; D perhaps matches TRBD2 (7 bases). V gave up 5 bases and J gave up 11 bases, with 18 bases separating them. The CDR3 runs 13 residues. In germline, CDR1 is LGHDT, CDR2 YNNKEL (reference sequence). CDR3 bases: TGTGCCAGCAGCAACCAAGGGGGGAGGGAGCAGTACTTC. It is translated as CASSNQGGREQYF.

This clonotype was observed a handful of times. The rearrangement uses TRBV6-1 and TRBJ1-6; maybe TRBD1 (5 bases). Per germline, CDR1 MNHNS and CDR2 SASEGT. V gave up 1 base and J gave up 6 bases, with 10 bases separating them. The CDR3 is made up of 15 amino acids. CDR3: CASSEDRRGNSPLHF. For the CDR3, the DNA is TGTGCCAGCAGTGAAGACAGGCGGGGTAATTCACCCCTCCACTTT.

The genes are TRBV20-1 and TRBJ2-1, with unresolved D. V lost 3 bases and J lost 4, with 7 bases in between. Looked up from germline, CDR1 is DFQATT and CDR2 is SNEGSKA (reference sequence). CDR3 length: 12 amino acids. CDR3 loop: CSASWQYNEQFF. For the CDR3, the DNA is TGCAGTGCTAGTTGGCAATACAATGAGCAGTTCTTC.

This clonotype occurred once. A read error may be the cause here, since a much bigger clone is one base away. The J gene is TRBJ2-6, the V gene TRBV4-3, with D possibly matching TRBD2 (6 bases). The CDR3 loop spans 19 amino acids. The germline gives CDR1 LGHNA, CDR2 YSLEER. For the CDR3, the DNA is TGCGTCAGCAGCCAAGATAGTCCTGGAGGAGGGTCTGGGGCCAACGTCCTGACTTTC. It encodes CVSSQDSPGGGSGANVLTF.

The chain employs TRBV7-2 and TRBJ2-4; 7 nucleotides agree with TRBD1. The length of the CDR3 is 14 residues. V dropped 5 bases and J dropped 2; count of bases not matched to a gene: 3. Germline CDR1 SGHTA, CDR2 FQGNSA. The DNA for the CDR3 is TGTGCCAGCAGCGTGACAGGGTCCAAAAACATTCAGTACTTC. Protein product: CASSVTGSKNIQYF.

This chain uses TRBV7-9 with TRBJ2-5, with D hard to call. The DNA end lines up better with TRBJ2-7; the J call may be wrong. The germline CDR1 and CDR2 sequences are SEHNR and FQNEAQ (reference sequence). This CDR3 is 15 amino acids long. CDR3 protein: CASSLARNKGSEQYF. CDR3 nucleotides: TGTGCCAGCAGCTTAGCGCGGAACAAAGGGTCCGAGCAGTACTTC.

V gene TRBV6-2 or TRBV6-3 combines with J gene TRBJ1-2, with D perhaps matching TRBD1 (6 bases). V lost 5 bases to trimming and J lost 6 bases, with 13 bases between them. The CDR3 covers 13 residues. Germline CDR1 and CDR2: MNHEY and SVGEGT. The CDR3: CASSDRLADGYTF. CDR3 nucleotides: TGTGCCAGCAGTGACAGGTTGGCGGATGGCTACACCTTC.

This clonotype was seen more than once but under ten times. The gene calls are TRBV20-1 and TRBJ2-3; no reliable D call. Germline assignment: CDR1 DFQATT and CDR2 SNEGSKA (reference sequence). The V gene lost 6 bases and the J gene lost 5 bases, with 21 bases spanning the gap. The CDR3 loop spans 15 amino acids. For the CDR3, the DNA is TGCAGTGCCCAGACCGCGAGAGTGTTTGGAGATACGCAGTATTTT. Its translation is CSAQTARVFGDTQYF.

In this sample, this clonotype turned up a few times. The rearrangement uses TRBV28 and TRBJ1-6; perhaps TRBD1 as D (6 bases). The germline CDR1 and CDR2 sequences are MDHEN and SYDVKM. Trimming left V 7 bases short and J 6 bases short, with 13 bases between. This CDR3 comprises 14 residues. The DNA for the CDR3 is TGTGCCAGCAATAAAGCAGGGGCTAATTCACCCCTCCACTTT. Translation: CASNKAGANSPLHF.

Note on this clonotype: This sequence may be a read error, since a much larger clone differs from it by one base. The CDR3 carries no conserved terminal phenylalanine or tryptophan, so it likely arises from a read error. The chain recombines TRBV29-1 with TRBJ2-7; 9 bases agree with TRBD1. The CDR3 has 13 amino acids. CDR1 is SQVTM and CDR2 is ANQGSEA in the germline V gene. V shed 3 bases and J 3 bases; nucleotides not matched to a gene: 3. DNA for the CDR3: TGCAGCGTTGAGGGACAGGGAGGCTACGAGCAGTACTTA. Residues: CSVEGQGGYEQYL.

CDR3 nucleotides: TGTGCCAGCAGCAAAAGTTCTGGACTAGCGGGAGGGCCTTTGTGGGAGACCCAGTACTTC. This translates into CASSKSSGLAGGPLWETQYF. The J gene is TRBJ2-5, the V gene TRBV21-1; TRBD2, the D gene given by the table, was not confirmed from the DNA. TRBV21-1 is a known pseudogene. This CDR3 has 20 amino acids.